What follows are 20 T cell receptor beta chains derived from one specimen sequenced in a study of blood T cell repertoires in COVID-19. Profiled with immunoSEQ multiplex PCR; TCRdb holds only in-frame clones, not every one. The table lists 250,000 to 350,000 clones, less than 85% of them singletons, with about 1.5% in the top ten. Sequencing was done on a sample of peripheral blood. The receptor set was obtained from a human donor with COVID-19, enrolled during active disease. The donor label of this sample is uncertain.

This clone has only a few counts. V and J are TRBV19 and TRBJ1-1, with TRBD1 identical over 7 bases. V trimming: 7 bases; J trimming: 0 bases; junction bases outside the gene matches: 5. This CDR3 comprises 14 residues. Germline-derived CDR1 and CDR2 are LNHDA and SQIVND (reference sequence). CDR3 sequence: CASIRTGLNTEAFF. The CDR3, as DNA: TGTGCCAGTATCCGGACAGGTTTGAACACTGAAGCTTTCTTT.

A single count supports this clone. In the same sample, other DNA sequences code for this CDR3. The rearrangement joins TRBV5-1 to TRBJ1-1; TRBD1 might be the D (5 bases). CDR1 is SGHRS and CDR2 is YFSETQ in the germline V gene. Trimming shortened V by 3 bases and J by 1 base, and 7 bases separated the two germline ends. The CDR3 consists of 13 residues. CDR3 sequence: CASSSGQNTEAFF. The CDR3 region has the DNA TGCGCCAGCAGCTCCGGACAGAACACTGAAGCTTTCTTT.

The chain employs TRBV19 and TRBJ2-1; TRBD2 might be the D (6 bases). Germline assignment: CDR1 LNHDA and CDR2 SQIVND (reference sequence). The CDR3 sequence is 14 residues long. Trimming took off 0 bases at V and 8 bases at J, with 11 bases between the two ends. The CDR3 DNA sequence: TGTGCCAGTAGTATAGATCGGCGGGGCGATGAGCAGTTCTTC. It translates to CASSIDRRGDEQFF.

This chain joins TRBV10-1 and TRBJ1-6; D may be TRBD1 (6 bases). In germline, CDR1 is WNHNN, CDR2 SYGVQD (reference sequence). CDR3 length: 17 amino acids. V was clipped by 3 bases and J by 7 bases, with 19 bases between them. CDR3 DNA: TGCGCCAGCAGTGATGGAGCCGGGGGGCCGGGGAATTCACCCCTCCACTTT. Encoded protein: CASSDGAGGPGNSPLHF.

V gene TRBV9 combines with J gene TRBJ2-5, with 11 bases identical to TRBD2. The length of the CDR3 is 15 residues. CDR1 and CDR2 from the germline V gene are SGDLS and YYNGEE. The V gene end was trimmed by 0 bases and the J gene end by 3 bases; junction bases not matched to a gene: 1. The CDR3 loop reads CASSVAGLAEETQYF. The DNA of the CDR3 is TGTGCCAGCAGCGTAGCGGGACTAGCGGAAGAGACCCAGTACTTC.

This clone was counted only a few times. At the DNA level, this CDR3 is encoded by other sequences in the same sample as well. V gene TRBV7-9 combines with J gene TRBJ1-2; tentatively, D is TRBD1 (6 bases). The CDR3 has 12 residues. The germline V gene encodes CDR1 SEHNR and CDR2 FQNEAQ (reference sequence). The germline V and J ends were trimmed by 5 bases and 5 bases, with 9 bases remaining between them. The CDR3 is CASSPTGYGYTF. In nucleotides, the CDR3 is TGTGCCAGCAGCCCAACAGGGTATGGCTACACCTTC.

This chain joins TRBV7-6 and TRBJ2-1, with 8 bases fitting TRBD1. With 1 base clipped from V and 7 bases from J, the junction kept 9 bases outside the gene matches. The CDR3 spans 16 residues. Germline V gene data show CDR1 as SGHVS and CDR2 as FNYEAQ. CDR3 nucleotide sequence: TGTGCCAGCAGCTTAGGGGGTCAGAGGACAGGGAATGAGCAGTTCTTC. This gives the protein CASSLGGQRTGNEQFF. Using reference TRBV7-6 and TRBJ2-1 for the parts outside the CDR3, the full variable domain is GAGVSQSPRYKVTKRGQDVALRCDPISGHVSLYWYRQALGQGPEFLTYFNYEAQQDKSGLPNDRFSAERPEGSISTLTIQRTEQRDSAMYRCASSLGGQRTGNEQFFGPGTRLTVL.

This clone occurred once. This chain joins TRBV6-2 or TRBV6-3 and TRBJ2-3; 10 nucleotides match TRBD2. There are 15 residues in the CDR3. CDR1 MNHEY and CDR2 SVGEGT come from the germline V gene. The junction had 6 bases not matched to a gene; V was cut back by 4 bases and J by 5 bases. The CDR3 region is CASSSQREGLDTQYF. The CDR3 region has the DNA TGTGCCAGCAGTTCCCAGCGGGAGGGCTTAGATACGCAGTATTTT.

The chain has TRBV19 and TRBJ2-5; D ambiguous. The length of the CDR3 is 13 residues. Trimming removed 1 base from V and 3 bases from J, with 6 bases in between. CDR1 is LNHDA, CDR2 SQIVND, per germline (reference sequence). The CDR3 nucleotides read TGTGCCAGTAGTATAGGGCAGAAAGAGACCCAGTACTTC. The encoded protein is CASSIGQKETQYF.

This sequence joins TRBV4-3 and TRBJ2-1, with 13 nucleotides matching TRBD2. Germline lookup yields CDR1 LGHNA and CDR2 YSLEER. The CDR3 runs 17 residues. V shed 2 bases and J 9 bases; nucleotides not matched to a gene: 10. The CDR3 DNA reads as TGCGCCAGCAGCCAAACCGGACTAGCGGGAGCTCTCGGTGAGCAGTTCTTC. Residues: CASSQTGLAGALGEQFF.

The gene calls are TRBV10-3 and TRBJ2-1; 7 bases align to TRBD2. The trim removed 0 bases at V and 10 bases at J, leaving 12 bases unmatched. Germline V gene sequence: CDR1 ENHRY, CDR2 SYGVKD. The CDR3 loop spans 16 amino acids. CDR3 protein: CAISESSGISREEQFF. The CDR3 nucleotides read TGTGCCATCAGTGAGTCAAGCGGGATTTCACGAGAAGAGCAGTTCTTC.

V usage is TRBV5-5 and J usage is TRBJ2-6; TRBD1 agrees at 7 bases. V dropped 4 bases and J dropped 2; count of bases not matched to a gene: 18. The V gene's germline CDR1 is SGHKS and CDR2 YYEKEE (reference sequence). The CDR3 has 20 residues. CDR3 bases: TGTGCCAGCAGCCCCCGGGTAATAGGACAGGATTTTCCTGGGGCCAACGTCCTGACTTTC. It translates to CASSPRVIGQDFPGANVLTF. Variable domain in full (rest from reference TRBV5-5 and TRBJ2-6): DAGVTQSPTHLIKTRGQQVTLRCSPISGHKSVSWYQQVLGQGPQFIFQYYEKEERGRGNFPDRFSARQFPNYSSELNVNALLLGDSALYLCASSPRVIGQDFPGANVLTFGAGSRLTVL.

The chain uses TRBV24-1 and TRBJ2-1; D unresolved. The CDR3 totals 16 residues. V gave up 2 bases and J gave up 0 bases, with 10 bases separating them. In germline, CDR1 is KGHDR, CDR2 SFDVKD. The CDR3 DNA reads as TGTGCCACCAGTGATTCCCCACCTAGCTCCTACAATGAGCAGTTCTTC. Translating it yields CATSDSPPSSYNEQFF.

This chain joins TRBV7-2 and TRBJ2-7, with TRBD2 identical over 7 bases. CDR3 length: 14 amino acids. Germline V lookup: CDR1 SGHTA, CDR2 FQGNSA. The V gene end was trimmed by 1 base and the J gene end by 3 bases; junction bases not matched to a gene: 3. This chain's CDR3 is CASSLGGGSYEQYF. The DNA of the CDR3 is TGTGCCAGCAGCTTAGGCGGCGGGAGCTACGAGCAGTACTTC. Combining the CDR3 with reference TRBV7-2 and TRBJ2-7 gives the whole variable domain GAGVSQSPSNKVTEKGKDVELRCDPISGHTALYWYRQSLGQGLEFLIYFQGNSAPDKSGLPSDRFSAERTGGSVSTLTIQRTQQEDSAVYLCASSLGGGSYEQYFGPGTRLTVT.

The chain is built from TRBV7-2 and TRBJ2-5; a weak D match, TRBD1 (5 bases). The V gene's germline CDR1 is SGHTA and CDR2 FQGNSA. The CDR3 contains 14 residues. V was pared by 7 bases and J by 1 base, with 13 bases between. The CDR3 is CASTPLTVQETQYF. DNA for the CDR3: TGTGCCAGCACCCCTCTGACAGTCCAAGAGACCCAGTACTTC.

This clone was counted only a few times. Here the CDR3 reads CASSSTQGGNSPLHF. The DNA for the CDR3 is TGCGCCAGCAGCTCAACACAGGGGGGTAATTCACCCCTCCACTTT. The chain is built from TRBV5-1 and TRBJ1-6, with TRBD1 identical over 8 bases. The CDR3 spans 15 residues. Germline CDR1 SGHRS, CDR2 YFSETQ. The ends lost 3 bases at V and 6 bases at J; junction bases unmatched: 5.

The chain has TRBV5-5 and TRBJ2-3; D may be TRBD1 (6 bases). Trimming cost V 0 bases and J 6 bases, with 14 bases left between them. The CDR3 runs to 15 residues. CDR1 and CDR2 from the germline V gene are SGHKS and YYEKEE (reference sequence). The CDR3 DNA follows: TGTGCCAGCAGCTTGGGGTCACAGGGCGGTGATACGCAGTATTTT. Residues: CASSLGSQGGDTQYF.

On this clone: Within the sample, other DNA sequences also encode this same CDR3. The chain is built from TRBV5-4 and TRBJ2-1, with 11 bases fitting TRBD2. Per germline, CDR1 SGHNT and CDR2 YYREEE (reference sequence). The CDR3 extends over 15 amino acids. With V trimmed by 5 bases and J by 3 bases, 4 bases remained unmatched. The CDR3 nucleotides read TGTGCCAGCAGTCCCGGGACTAGCGGCTACAATGAGCAGTTCTTC. Translation gives CASSPGTSGYNEQFF.

The J gene is TRBJ2-1, the V gene TRBV9; D remains unclear. The V end lost 4 bases, the J end lost 6 bases, and 17 bases lay between the germline ends. This CDR3 region has 15 residues. Germline lookup yields CDR1 SGDLS and CDR2 YYNGEE. The CDR3 region is CASSPPAPRSNEQFF. In DNA form, the CDR3 reads TGTGCCAGCAGCCCCCCCGCCCCTAGGTCCAATGAGCAGTTCTTC.

The chain recombines TRBV5-6 with TRBJ1-2; the D is unclear. V was pared by 4 bases and J by 3 bases, with 13 bases between. The CDR3 is 14 residues long. Germline CDR1 and CDR2: SGHDT and YYEEEE. The CDR3 sequence is CASSPPAGHYGYTF. The CDR3 nucleotides are TGTGCCAGCAGCCCCCCCGCGGGCCACTATGGCTACACCTTC.